This T cell receptor beta chain was sequenced during a study of early T cells in non-severe SARS-CoV-2 infection. About the study: Unpaired chains resulted from sequencing bulk RNA of unsorted whole blood.

Germline assignment: CDR1 MNHNY and CDR2 SVGAGI (reference sequence). The CDR3 extends over 13 amino acids. V lost 10 bases and J lost 5; bases outside the gene matches: 3. Each single cDNA molecule received a unique molecular identifier. TCRdb analysed the 5' RACE reads with MiXCR anew, one entry per CDR3 protein. Found here are approximately 64,000 distinct CDR3 sequences, about 17% of them singletons; the top ten hold roughly 10%. The V and J genes are TRBV6-6 and TRBJ1-6, with 9 bases aligning to TRBD1. The sequences come from whole blood, collected at baseline. This sequence was found in an adult who was a healthcare worker with PCR-confirmed SARS-CoV-2 infection or an uninfected control (not recorded which). The CDR3 DNA sequence: TGTGCCACACAGGGGGCTAATAATTCACCCCTCCACTTT. Its protein is CATQGANNSPLHF.